The clone carrying this TCR beta chain occurred once. Its antigen is undetermined. The data were obtained in a study of Ad26.COV2.S vaccination and SARS-CoV-2 variants. The wider study: Once or twice, 56 days apart, Ad26.COV2.S was delivered intramuscularly. General observations from the study: Spike-specific responses of CD8+ and CD4+ T cells were reported to display substantial breadth after vaccination.

Specified treatment: around 19 received Ad26.COV2.S at low or high dose, single or two shots; about 5 received placebo; per-sample allocation not given. Specimens were obtained on day 63 following the first vaccine or placebo injection. An adult donor aged 18-55 years was enrolled in Boston. Data came from immunoSEQ multiplex PCR; TCRdb stores just in-frame clones and leaves some out. The table has a few hundred thousand clones, 70% to 90% seen once. Germline assignment: CDR1 SNHLY and CDR2 FYNNEI. This CDR3 has 12 amino acids. V shed 2 bases and J shed 2 bases, with 3 bases lying between them. The TCR originated in a person between 18 and 65 years old who received the Ad26.COV2.S COVID-19 vaccine or a placebo. The chain recombines TRBV2 with TRBJ2-5; D is unresolved. Sequenced here: peripheral blood, sampled in a trial of Ad26.COV2.S vaccine versus placebo. CDR3 nucleotides: TGTGCCAGCAGTGAAAGGCAAGAGACCCAGTACTTC. Translated: CASSERQETQYF. Based on the CDR3 plus reference TRBV2 and TRBJ2-5, the full variable domain is EPEVTQTPSHQVTQMGQEVILRCVPISNHLYFYWYRQILGQKVEFLVSFYNNEISEKSEIFDDQFSVERPDGSNFTLKIRSTKLEDSAMYFCASSERQETQYFGPGTRLLVL.